A single sample gave rise to the 11 T cell receptor beta chains below, sequenced in a study of T cell responses to AZD1222 COVID-19 vaccine. The assay was immunoSEQ multiplex PCR, and TCRdb's table has in-frame clones only and misses some. The sample has about 140,000 clones, approximately 90% seen once; the top ten hold about 3%. The specimen comprised peripheral blood, sampled 28 days after the second AZD1222 dose. All receptors come from an adult who received the AZD1222 COVID-19 vaccine.

The chain recombines TRBV11-2 with TRBJ2-3; D unclear. This CDR3 contains 14 residues. Trimming removed 3 bases from V and 1 base from J, with 8 bases in between. Looked up from germline, CDR1 is SGHAT and CDR2 is FQNNGV. The CDR3 loop is CASSLLFGTDTQYF. The CDR3 DNA is TGTGCCAGCAGCTTGTTATTTGGCACAGATACGCAGTATTTT. Full variable domain (missing parts from reference TRBV11-2 and TRBJ2-3): EAGVAQSPRYKIIEKRQSVAFWCNPISGHATLYWYQQILGQGPKLLIQFQNNGVVDDSQLPKDRFSAERLKGVDSTLKIQPAKLEDSAVYLCASSLLFGTDTQYFGPGTRLTVL.

The chain employs TRBV10-3 and TRBJ1-5; D uncertain. This CDR3 has 19 amino acids. Germline lookup yields CDR1 ENHRY and CDR2 SYGVKD. V was pared by 0 bases and J by 0 bases, with 18 bases between. CDR3 in DNA: TGTGCCATCAGTGAGTCGGGCTCTGGCAGGACGGATAGCAATCAGCCCCAGCATTTT. It translates to CAISESGSGRTDSNQPQHF.

V usage is TRBV5-1 and J usage is TRBJ2-2; 10 nucleotides match TRBD2. The CDR3 loop spans 15 amino acids. The ends lost 3 bases at V and 3 bases at J; junction bases unmatched: 2. Germline V gene data show CDR1 as SGHRS and CDR2 as YFSETQ. The CDR3 loop reads CASSSGLADTGELFF. CDR3 coding DNA: TGCGCCAGCAGCTCTGGACTAGCGGACACCGGGGAGCTGTTTTTT.

The chain links TRBV5-5 to TRBJ2-2, with D possibly matching TRBD2 (5 bases). Looked up from germline, CDR1 is SGHKS and CDR2 is YYEKEE (reference sequence). V lost 2 bases to trimming and J lost 6 bases, with 14 bases between them. The CDR3 runs to 15 residues. CDR3 DNA sequence: TGTGCCAGCAGCTTTTTCGGAGCGAGGGCCGGGGAGCTGTTTTTT. It codes for CASSFFGARAGELFF.

V usage is TRBV28 and J usage is TRBJ2-3; D is uncertain. The ends were cut back, 3 bases at V and 2 bases at J, with 6 bases in the middle. Germline CDR1 MDHEN, CDR2 SYDVKM. The CDR3 spans 13 residues. The CDR3 region is CASSFQITDTQYF. Written as DNA, the CDR3 is TGTGCCAGCAGTTTCCAGATCACAGATACGCAGTATTTT. Supplemented by reference TRBV28 and TRBJ2-3, the full variable domain reads DVKVTQSSRYLVKRTGEKVFLECVQDMDHENMFWYRQDPGLGLRLIYFSYDVKMKEKGDIPEGYSVSREKKERFSLILESASTNQTSMYLCASSFQITDTQYFGPGTRLTVL.

The chain is built from TRBV6-5 and TRBJ2-2; perhaps TRBD1 as D (6 bases). The CDR3 is made up of 15 amino acids. V lost 2 bases and J 3 bases, leaving 10 bases between the germline ends. Per the germline V gene, CDR1 is MNHEY and CDR2 is SVGAGI. The CDR3 loop is CASSYTQGYTGELFF. CDR3 coding DNA: TGTGCCAGCAGTTACACCCAGGGGTACACCGGGGAGCTGTTTTTT.

This chain links TRBV10-2 with TRBJ1-3; 8 bases agree with TRBD1. Germline trimming cut 6 bases from V and 0 bases from J; bases unmatched to any gene: 7. CDR3 length: 16 residues. CDR1 is WSHSY and CDR2 is SAAADI in the germline V gene. This CDR3 reads CASRDRGRDSGNTIYF. CDR3 nucleotides: TGCGCCAGCAGAGACAGGGGCAGGGACTCTGGAAACACCATATATTTT.

V is TRBV28 and J is TRBJ1-5; weak D call: TRBD1 (5 bases). Germline CDR1 reads MDHEN; CDR2 reads SYDVKM. V dropped 8 bases and J dropped 4 bases, with 15 bases sitting between them. The CDR3 contains 14 residues. The CDR3, as DNA: TGTGCCAGCCGACTGGGGGGTCTTAATCAGCCCCAGCATTTT. It is translated as CASRLGGLNQPQHF.

This clone was observed a handful of times. This chain links TRBV5-4 with TRBJ2-7; 11 nucleotides align to TRBD1. The V and J ends lost 3 bases and 2 bases, in that order; junction bases with no gene match: 4. The CDR3 runs 15 residues. Germline V gene data show CDR1 as SGHNT and CDR2 as YYREEE (reference sequence). DNA of the CDR3: TGTGCCAGCAGCTCTCCGGGACAGGGGGCCTACGAGCAGTACTTC. Encoded protein: CASSSPGQGAYEQYF.

V and J are TRBV6-2 or TRBV6-3 and TRBJ2-7; D is undetermined. This CDR3 contains 13 residues. Trimming left V 5 bases short and J 4 bases short, with 12 bases between. Germline V gene sequence: CDR1 MNHEY, CDR2 SVGEGT. CDR3 sequence (DNA): TGTGCCAGCAGTGATCCGGGCCTTTACGAGCAGTACTTC. Translating it yields CASSDPGLYEQYF.

The rearrangement joins TRBV5-1 to TRBJ1-1; D call uncertain. Germline CDR1 reads SGHRS; CDR2 reads YFSETQ. The V end was cut by 7 bases, the J end by 0 bases, with 13 bases between. The CDR3 totals 14 residues. The CDR3 nucleotides are TGCGCCAGCTACTCCCGGGAAGTGAACACTGAAGCTTTCTTT. Translating gives CASYSREVNTEAFF.